This T cell receptor (beta chain) was profiled in a study of blood T cell repertoires in COVID-19. The table came from immunoSEQ multiplex PCR; TCRdb's copy has only in-frame clones and leaves some out. The profile shows 300,000 to 400,000 clones, about nine tenths of them singletons. V lost 7 bases and J 6 bases, leaving 23 bases between the germline ends. The CDR3 extends over 16 amino acids. The chain links TRBV5-3 to TRBJ1-5; D possibly corresponds to TRBD1 (6 bases). TRBV5-3 is identified as an open reading frame with a role that is uncertain. The sequenced sample consisted of peripheral blood. This clonotype originated in a woman in her sixties or seventies with COVID-19, enrolled during active disease. In DNA, the CDR3 is TGTGCCAGACCGGGTAGGACAGTATTTGTCAGTCAGCCCCAGCATTTT. Its protein product is CARPGRTVFVSQPQHF.